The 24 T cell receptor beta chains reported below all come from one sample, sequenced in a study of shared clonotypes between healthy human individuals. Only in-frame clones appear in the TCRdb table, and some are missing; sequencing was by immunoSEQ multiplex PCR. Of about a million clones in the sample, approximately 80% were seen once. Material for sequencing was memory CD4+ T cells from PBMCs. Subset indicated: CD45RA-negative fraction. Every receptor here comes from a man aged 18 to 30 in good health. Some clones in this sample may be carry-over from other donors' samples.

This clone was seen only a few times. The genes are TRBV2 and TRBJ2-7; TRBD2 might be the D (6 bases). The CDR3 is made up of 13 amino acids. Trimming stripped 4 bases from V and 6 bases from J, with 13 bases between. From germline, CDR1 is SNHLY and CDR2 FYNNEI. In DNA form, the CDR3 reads TGTGCCAGCAGTGCGGAGGGGCCAGTCGAGCAGTACTTC. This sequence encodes CASSAEGPVEQYF.

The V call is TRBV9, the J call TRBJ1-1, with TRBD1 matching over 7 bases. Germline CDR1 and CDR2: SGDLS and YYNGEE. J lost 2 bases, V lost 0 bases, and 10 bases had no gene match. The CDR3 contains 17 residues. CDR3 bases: TGTGCCAGCAGCGTAGCGGCGTCAGGGGGTAAAAACACTGAAGCTTTCTTT. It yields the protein CASSVAASGGKNTEAFF.

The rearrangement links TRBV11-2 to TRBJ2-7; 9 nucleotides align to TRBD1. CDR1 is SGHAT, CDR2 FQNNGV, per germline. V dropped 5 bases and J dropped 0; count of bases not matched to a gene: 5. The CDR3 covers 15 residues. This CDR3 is CASSQTGGLSYEQYF. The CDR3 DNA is TGTGCCAGCAGCCAGACAGGGGGGCTCTCCTACGAGCAGTACTTC.

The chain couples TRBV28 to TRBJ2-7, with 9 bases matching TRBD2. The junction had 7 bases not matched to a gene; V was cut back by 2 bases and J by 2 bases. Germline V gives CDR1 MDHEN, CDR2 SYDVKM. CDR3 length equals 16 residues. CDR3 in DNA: TGTGCCAGCAGTTTAGGGCCTAGCGGGACACCCTACGAGCAGTACTTC. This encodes CASSLGPSGTPYEQYF.

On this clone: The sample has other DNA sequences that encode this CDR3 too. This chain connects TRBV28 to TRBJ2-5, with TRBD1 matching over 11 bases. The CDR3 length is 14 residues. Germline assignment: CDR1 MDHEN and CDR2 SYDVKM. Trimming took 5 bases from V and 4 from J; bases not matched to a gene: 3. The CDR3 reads CASSLDRGRETQYF. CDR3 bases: TGTGCCAGCAGTCTGGACAGGGGGCGAGAGACCCAGTACTTC.

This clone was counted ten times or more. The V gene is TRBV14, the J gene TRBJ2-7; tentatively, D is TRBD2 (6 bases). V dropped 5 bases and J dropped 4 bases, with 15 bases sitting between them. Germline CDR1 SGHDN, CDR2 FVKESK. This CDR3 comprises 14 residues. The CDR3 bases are TGTGCCAGCAGCATGCCGGGAGCACCTTACGAGCAGTACTTC. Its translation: CASSMPGAPYEQYF.

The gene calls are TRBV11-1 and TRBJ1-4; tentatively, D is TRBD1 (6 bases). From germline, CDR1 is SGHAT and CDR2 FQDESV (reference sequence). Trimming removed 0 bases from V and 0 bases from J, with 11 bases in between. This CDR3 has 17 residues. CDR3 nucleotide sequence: TGTGCCAGCAGCTTAGCCAGGGGACCTGCAACTAATGAAAAACTGTTTTTT. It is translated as CASSLARGPATNEKLFF.

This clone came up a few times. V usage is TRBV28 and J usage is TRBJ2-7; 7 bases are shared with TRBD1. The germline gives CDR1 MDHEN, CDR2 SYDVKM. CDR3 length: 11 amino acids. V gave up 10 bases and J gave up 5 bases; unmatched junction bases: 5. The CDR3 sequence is CATLDRNEQYF. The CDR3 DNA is TGTGCCACCCTGGACAGGAACGAGCAGTACTTC. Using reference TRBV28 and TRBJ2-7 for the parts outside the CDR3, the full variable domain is DVKVTQSSRYLVKRTGEKVFLECVQDMDHENMFWYRQDPGLGLRLIYFSYDVKMKEKGDIPEGYSVSREKKERFSLILESASTNQTSMYLCATLDRNEQYFGPGTRLTVT.

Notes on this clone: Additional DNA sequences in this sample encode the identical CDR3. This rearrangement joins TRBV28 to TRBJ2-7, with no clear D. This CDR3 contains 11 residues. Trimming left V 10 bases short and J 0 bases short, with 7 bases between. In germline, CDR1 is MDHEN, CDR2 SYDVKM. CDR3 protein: CATRSSYEQYF. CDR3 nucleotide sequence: TGTGCCACTAGGAGCTCCTACGAGCAGTACTTC.

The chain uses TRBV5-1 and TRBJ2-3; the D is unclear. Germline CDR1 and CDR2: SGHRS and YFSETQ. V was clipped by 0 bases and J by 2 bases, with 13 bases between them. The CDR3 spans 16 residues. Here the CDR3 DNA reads TGCGCCAGCAGCTTGGCCCAGACCTCCTACACAGATACGCAGTATTTT. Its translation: CASSLAQTSYTDTQYF.

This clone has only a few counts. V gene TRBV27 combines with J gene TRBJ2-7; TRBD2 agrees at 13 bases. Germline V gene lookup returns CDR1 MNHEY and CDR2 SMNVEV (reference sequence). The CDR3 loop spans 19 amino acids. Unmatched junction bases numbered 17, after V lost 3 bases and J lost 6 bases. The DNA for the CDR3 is TGTGCCAGCAGTTTCCGCGGGACTAGCGGGACGACTAAAATGCGCGAGCAGTACTTC. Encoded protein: CASSFRGTSGTTKMREQYF.

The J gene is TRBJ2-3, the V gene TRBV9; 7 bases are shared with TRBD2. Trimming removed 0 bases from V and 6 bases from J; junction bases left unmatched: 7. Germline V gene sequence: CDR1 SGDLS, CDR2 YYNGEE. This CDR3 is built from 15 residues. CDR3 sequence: CASSVVSGPRDTQYF. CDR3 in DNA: TGTGCCAGCAGCGTAGTTAGCGGGCCTAGGGATACGCAGTATTTT.

The CDR3 protein is CASSRGLARDTQYF. CDR3 DNA: TGTGCCAGCTCACGGGGACTAGCTAGAGATACGCAGTATTTT. J is TRBJ2-3 and V is TRBV18; TRBD2 matches 9 bases. The trim removed 4 bases at V and 5 bases at J, leaving 4 bases unmatched. The germline gives CDR1 KGHSH, CDR2 LQKENI. The CDR3 has 14 residues.

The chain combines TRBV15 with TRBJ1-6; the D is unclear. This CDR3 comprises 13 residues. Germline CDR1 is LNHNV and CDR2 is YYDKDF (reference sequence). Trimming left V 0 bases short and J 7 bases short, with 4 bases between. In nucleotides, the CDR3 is TGTGCCACCAGCAGAGATGGCAATTCACCCCTCCACTTT. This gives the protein CATSRDGNSPLHF.

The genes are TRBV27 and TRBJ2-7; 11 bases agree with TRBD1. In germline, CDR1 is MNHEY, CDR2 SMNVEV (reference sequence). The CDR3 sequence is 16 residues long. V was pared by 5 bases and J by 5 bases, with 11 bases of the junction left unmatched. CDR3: CASSPIRTGGIHEQYF. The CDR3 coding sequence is TGTGCCAGCAGTCCGATTCGGACAGGGGGCATCCACGAGCAGTACTTC.

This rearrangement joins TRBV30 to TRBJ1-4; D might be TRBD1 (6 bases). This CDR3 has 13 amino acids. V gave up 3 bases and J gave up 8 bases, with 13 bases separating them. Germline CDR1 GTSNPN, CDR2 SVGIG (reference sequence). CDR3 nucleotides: TGTGCCTGGAGCGCGGGGGCGGGGGAAAAACTGTTTTTT. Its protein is CAWSAGAGEKLFF.

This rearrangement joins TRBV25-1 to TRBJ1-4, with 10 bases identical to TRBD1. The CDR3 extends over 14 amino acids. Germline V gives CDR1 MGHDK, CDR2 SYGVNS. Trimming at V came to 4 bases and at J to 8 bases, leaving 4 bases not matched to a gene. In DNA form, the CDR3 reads TGTGCCAGCAGTGTCGACAGGGGGCGAGAAAAACTGTTTTTT. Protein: CASSVDRGREKLFF.

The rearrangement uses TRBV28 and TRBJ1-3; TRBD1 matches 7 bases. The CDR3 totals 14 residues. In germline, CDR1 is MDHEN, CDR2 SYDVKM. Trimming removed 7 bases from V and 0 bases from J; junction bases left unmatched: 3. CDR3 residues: CASKGQISGNTIYF. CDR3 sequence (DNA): TGTGCCAGCAAGGGACAGATCTCTGGAAACACCATATATTTT. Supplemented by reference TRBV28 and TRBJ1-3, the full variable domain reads DVKVTQSSRYLVKRTGEKVFLECVQDMDHENMFWYRQDPGLGLRLIYFSYDVKMKEKGDIPEGYSVSREKKERFSLILESASTNQTSMYLCASKGQISGNTIYFGEGSWLTVV.

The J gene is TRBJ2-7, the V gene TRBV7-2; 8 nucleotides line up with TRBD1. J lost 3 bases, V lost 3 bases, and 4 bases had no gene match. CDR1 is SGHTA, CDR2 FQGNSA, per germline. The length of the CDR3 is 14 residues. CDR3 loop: CASSFGTGIYEQYF. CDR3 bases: TGTGCCAGCAGCTTCGGGACAGGAATCTACGAGCAGTACTTC.

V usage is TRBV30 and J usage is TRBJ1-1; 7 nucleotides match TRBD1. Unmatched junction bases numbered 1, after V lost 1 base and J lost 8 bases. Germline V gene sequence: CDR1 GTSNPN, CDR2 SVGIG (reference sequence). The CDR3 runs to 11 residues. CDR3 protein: CAWSADREAFF. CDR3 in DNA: TGTGCCTGGAGTGCGGACAGGGAAGCTTTCTTT.

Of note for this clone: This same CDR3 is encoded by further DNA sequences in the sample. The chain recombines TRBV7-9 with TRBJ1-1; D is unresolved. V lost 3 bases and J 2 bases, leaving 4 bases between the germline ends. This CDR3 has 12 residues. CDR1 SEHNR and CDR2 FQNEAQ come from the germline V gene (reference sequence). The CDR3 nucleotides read TGTGCCAGCAGCTTCGGTAACACTGAAGCTTTCTTT. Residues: CASSFGNTEAFF.

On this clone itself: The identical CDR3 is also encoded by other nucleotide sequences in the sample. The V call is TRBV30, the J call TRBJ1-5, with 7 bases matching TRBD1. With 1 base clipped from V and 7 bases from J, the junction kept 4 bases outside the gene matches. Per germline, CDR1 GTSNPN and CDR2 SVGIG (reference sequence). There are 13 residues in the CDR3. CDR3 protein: CAWSGQGDQPQHF. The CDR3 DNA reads TGTGCCTGGAGTGGGCAGGGGGACCAGCCCCAGCATTTT.

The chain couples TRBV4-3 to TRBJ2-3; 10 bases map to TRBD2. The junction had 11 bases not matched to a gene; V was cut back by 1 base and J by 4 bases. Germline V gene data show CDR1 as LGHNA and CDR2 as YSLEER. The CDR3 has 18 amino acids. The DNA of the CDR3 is TGCGCCAGCAGCCAAGCCCGAGCTAGCGGGAGTGGTGCAGATACGCAGTATTTT. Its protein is CASSQARASGSGADTQYF.

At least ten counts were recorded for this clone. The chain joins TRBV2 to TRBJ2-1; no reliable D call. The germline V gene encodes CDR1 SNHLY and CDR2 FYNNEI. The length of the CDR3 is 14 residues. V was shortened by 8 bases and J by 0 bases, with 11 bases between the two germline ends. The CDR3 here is CASRPVSSYNEQFF. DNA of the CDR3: TGTGCCAGCCGACCCGTAAGCTCCTACAATGAGCAGTTCTTC.